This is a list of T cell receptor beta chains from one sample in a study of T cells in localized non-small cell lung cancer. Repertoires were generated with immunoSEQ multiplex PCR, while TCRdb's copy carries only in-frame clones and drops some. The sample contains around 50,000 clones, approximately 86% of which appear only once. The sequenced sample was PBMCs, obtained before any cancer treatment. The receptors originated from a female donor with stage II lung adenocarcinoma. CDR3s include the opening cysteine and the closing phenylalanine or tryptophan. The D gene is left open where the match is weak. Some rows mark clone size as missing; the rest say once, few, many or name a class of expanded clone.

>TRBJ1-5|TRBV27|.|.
CASSLQIRQPQHF
TGTGCCAGCAGTTTACAGATCCGGCAGCCCCAGCATTTT
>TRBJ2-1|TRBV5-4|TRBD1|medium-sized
CASSSGTPGTGYNEQFF
TGTGCCAGCAGCTCGGGGACTCCCGGGACAGGCTACAATGAGCAGTTCTTC
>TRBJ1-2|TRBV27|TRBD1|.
CASSSGTGLDGYTF
TGTGCCAGCAGTTCCGGGACAGGGCTTGATGGCTACACCTTC
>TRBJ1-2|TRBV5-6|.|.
CASSLEGFYYGYTF
TGTGCCAGCAGCTTGGAAGGCTTCTACTATGGCTACACCTTC
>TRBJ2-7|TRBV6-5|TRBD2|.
CASSLTSGGAYEQYF
TGTGCCAGCAGCCTCACTAGCGGGGGGGCGTACGAGCAGTACTTC
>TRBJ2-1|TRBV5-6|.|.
CATSRSLDNEQFF
TGTGCCACCTCAAGGTCCTTGGACAATGAGCAGTTCTTC
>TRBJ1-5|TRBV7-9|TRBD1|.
CASSLDLTGDQPQHF
TGTGCCAGCAGCTTAGATCTGACAGGGGATCAGCCCCAGCATTTT
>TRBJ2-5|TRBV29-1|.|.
CSGDIRGLQETQYF
TGCAGCGGGGACATCCGGGGACTCCAAGAGACCCAGTACTTC
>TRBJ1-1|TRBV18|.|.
CASSPRDGEGTEAFF
TGTGCCAGCTCACCTAGAGACGGAGAAGGAACTGAAGCTTTCTTT
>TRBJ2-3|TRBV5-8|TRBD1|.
CASSRQGSSTDTQYF
TGTGCCAGCAGCAGACAGGGATCTAGCACAGATACGCAGTATTTT
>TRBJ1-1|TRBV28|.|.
CASVGNANTEAFF
TGTGCCAGCGTTGGGAACGCGAACACTGAAGCTTTCTTT
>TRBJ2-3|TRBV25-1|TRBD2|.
CATLAGLSTDTQYF
TGTGCCACCTTAGCGGGGTTGAGCACAGATACGCAGTATTTT
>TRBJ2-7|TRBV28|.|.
CASREPGPGLYEQYF
TGTGCCAGCAGGGAGCCGGGACCGGGGCTCTACGAGCAGTACTTC
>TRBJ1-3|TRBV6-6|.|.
CASSYEHSSSGNTIYF
TGTGCCAGCAGTTACGAACATTCGAGCTCTGGAAACACCATATATTTT
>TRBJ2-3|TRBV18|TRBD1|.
CASQGETDTQYF
TGTGCCAGCCAGGGGGAAACAGATACGCAGTATTTT
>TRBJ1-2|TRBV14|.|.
CASSPQGNYGYTF
TGTGCCAGCAGCCCACAGGGTAACTATGGCTACACCTTC
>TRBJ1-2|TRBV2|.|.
CASKSQGTSNYGYTF
TGTGCCAGCAAGTCACAGGGCACCTCTAACTATGGCTACACCTTC
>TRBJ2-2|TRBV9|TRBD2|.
CASSVAPFLAGADTGELFF
TGTGCCAGCAGCGTAGCGCCCTTTCTAGCGGGGGCCGACACCGGGGAGCTGTTTTTT
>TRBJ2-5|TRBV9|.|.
CASSVRGGEETQYF
TGTGCCAGCAGCGTACGAGGCGGGGAGGAGACCCAGTACTTC
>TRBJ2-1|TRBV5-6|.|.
CASSLGDPSYNEQFF
TGTGCCAGCAGCTTGGGCGACCCTAGTTACAATGAGCAGTTCTTC
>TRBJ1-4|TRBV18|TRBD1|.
CASSPPQGQGARTNEKLFF
TGTGCCAGCTCACCACCCCAAGGACAGGGGGCGCGCACTAATGAAAAACTGTTTTTT
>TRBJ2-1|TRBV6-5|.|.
CASSSPGPLDEQFF
TGTGCCAGCAGTTCCCCCGGCCCGTTAGATGAGCAGTTCTTC
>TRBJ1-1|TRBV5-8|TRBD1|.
CASSFRTGRNTEAFF
TGTGCCAGCAGCTTTAGGACAGGAAGGAACACTGAAGCTTTCTTT
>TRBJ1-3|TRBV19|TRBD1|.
CASSIARGFSGNTIYF
TGTGCCAGTAGTATAGCCAGGGGGTTCTCTGGAAACACCATATATTTT
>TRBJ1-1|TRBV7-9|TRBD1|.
CASSLGQGTAWDTEAFF
TGTGCCAGCAGCCTTGGACAGGGGACAGCGTGGGACACTGAAGCTTTCTTT
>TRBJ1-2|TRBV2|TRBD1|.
CATSPGQGGRGYTF
TGTGCCACCTCTCCGGGACAGGGAGGAAGGGGCTACACCTTC
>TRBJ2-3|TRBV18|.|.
CASSPPSTDTQYF
TGTGCCAGCTCACCTCCAAGCACAGATACGCAGTATTTT
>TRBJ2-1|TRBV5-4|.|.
CASSQDLGGHNEQFF
TGTGCCAGCAGCCAAGATTTGGGAGGCCACAATGAGCAGTTCTTC
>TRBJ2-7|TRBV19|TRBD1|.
CASSIGGPGQGYEQYF
TGTGCCAGTAGTATAGGGGGACCGGGACAGGGCTACGAGCAGTACTTC
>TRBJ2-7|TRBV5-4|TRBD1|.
CASSAGQGGSYEQYF
TGTGCCAGCAGCGCAGGACAGGGTGGATCCTACGAGCAGTACTTC
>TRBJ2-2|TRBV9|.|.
CASSESVGTGELFF
TGTGCCAGCAGCGAAAGCGTAGGCACCGGGGAGCTGTTTTTT
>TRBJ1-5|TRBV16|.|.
CASSETGGNQPQHF
TGTGCCAGCAGCGAAACTGGAGGGAATCAGCCCCAGCATTTT
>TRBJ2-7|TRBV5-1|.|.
CASSLRGVSSYEQYF
TGCGCCAGCAGCTTGAGGGGTGTCAGCTCCTACGAGCAGTACTTC
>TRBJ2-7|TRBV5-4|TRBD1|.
CASSLAGQATLGEQYF
TGTGCCAGCAGCTTGGCGGGACAGGCTACTCTGGGAGAGCAGTACTTC